The clone carrying this T cell receptor (beta chain) was picked up a small number of times. The data were obtained in a study of identical twins. TCRdb called the 5' RACE reads again in MiXCR, with one record for every CDR3 protein. This sample has more than 400,000 distinct CDR3 sequences; roughly 15% occur once, and the top ten carry more than 0.4%. Germline V gives CDR1 DFQATT, CDR2 SNEGSKA (reference sequence). Losses at the gene ends were 6 bases for V and 3 bases for J; bases not matched to a gene: 7. The CDR3 contains 14 residues. The data were also submitted as part of a second study, on yellow fever vaccine responses in identical twins.

The origin of this receptor is a woman aged 18-29 years in good health. The sequencing input was CD4+ T cells sorted from blood. This sequence joins TRBV20-1 and TRBJ2-3; 9 bases match TRBD2. CDR3 in amino acids: CSAGAGGRTDTQYF. Here the CDR3 DNA reads TGCAGTGCAGGAGCGGGGGGCCGGACAGATACGCAGTATTTT.